This record looks at one T cell receptor (beta chain) sequence and its context. The source of the sample is a study of blood T cell repertoires in COVID-19. The wider study: Donors in the United States, Italy and Spain gave samples during acute or convalescent COVID-19. Sample material is recorded as cDNA or gDNA derived from T cells, B-cell-depleted T cells, or PBMCs.

In assigning cohorts, the study relied on participant-reported clinical history. Up to 2 weeks before entering the study, exposed participants had met a COVID-19 case. Profiled with immunoSEQ multiplex PCR; TCRdb holds only in-frame clones, not every one. The sample yields around 250,000 clones, over 80% seen once. This clonotype was obtained from a man in his fifties or sixties who had been exposed to COVID-19. Sample: PBMCs or T cells enriched from blood (not recorded which).

As DNA, the CDR3 is TGTGCCAGCAGTTACTCTAGCGGTGGGGCCACCGGGGAGCTGTTTTTT. Amino acid sequence: CASSYSSGGATGELFF. The V call is TRBV6-5, the J call TRBJ2-2, with TRBD2 as a possible D gene (6 bases). Trimming cost V 0 bases and J 4 bases, with 12 bases left between them. Germline V gene data show CDR1 as MNHEY and CDR2 as SVGAGI. This CDR3 region has 16 residues.